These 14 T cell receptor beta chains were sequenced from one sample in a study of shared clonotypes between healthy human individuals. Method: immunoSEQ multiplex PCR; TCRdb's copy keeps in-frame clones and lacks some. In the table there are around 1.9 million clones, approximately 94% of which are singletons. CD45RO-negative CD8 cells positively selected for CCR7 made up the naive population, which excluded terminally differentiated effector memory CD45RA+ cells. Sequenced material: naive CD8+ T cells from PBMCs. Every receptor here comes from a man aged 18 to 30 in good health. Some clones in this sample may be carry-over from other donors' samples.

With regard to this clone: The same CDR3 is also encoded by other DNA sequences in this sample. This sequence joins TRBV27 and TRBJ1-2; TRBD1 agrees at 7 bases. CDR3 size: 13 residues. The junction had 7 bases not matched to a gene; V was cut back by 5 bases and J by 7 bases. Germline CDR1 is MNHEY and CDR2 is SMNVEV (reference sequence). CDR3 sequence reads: CASSLTGAGGYTF. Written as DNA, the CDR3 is TGTGCCAGCAGTCTTACAGGGGCGGGTGGCTACACCTTC.

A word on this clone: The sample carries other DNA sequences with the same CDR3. The CDR3 is CASGLGPREQYF. Written as DNA, the CDR3 is TGTGCCAGCGGACTAGGCCCGCGCGAGCAGTACTTC. The chain links TRBV27 to TRBJ2-7, with 7 bases fitting TRBD2. The germline V gene encodes CDR1 MNHEY and CDR2 SMNVEV (reference sequence). The CDR3 loop spans 12 amino acids. Trimming cost V 8 bases and J 6 bases; bases outside gene matches: 7.

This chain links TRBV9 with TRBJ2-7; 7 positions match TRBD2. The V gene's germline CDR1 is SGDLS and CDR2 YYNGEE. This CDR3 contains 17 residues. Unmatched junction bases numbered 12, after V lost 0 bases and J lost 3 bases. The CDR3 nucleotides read TGTGCCAGCAGCGTAGGGGGAGGGAGACTTAGAGACTACGAGCAGTACTTC. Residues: CASSVGGGRLRDYEQYF.

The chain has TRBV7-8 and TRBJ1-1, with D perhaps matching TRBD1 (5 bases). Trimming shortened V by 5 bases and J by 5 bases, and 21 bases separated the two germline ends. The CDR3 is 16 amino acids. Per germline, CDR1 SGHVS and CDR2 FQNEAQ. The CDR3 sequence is CASSIPRRGGGTEAFF. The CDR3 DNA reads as TGTGCCAGCAGCATCCCAAGGCGAGGCGGGGGGACTGAAGCTTTCTTT.

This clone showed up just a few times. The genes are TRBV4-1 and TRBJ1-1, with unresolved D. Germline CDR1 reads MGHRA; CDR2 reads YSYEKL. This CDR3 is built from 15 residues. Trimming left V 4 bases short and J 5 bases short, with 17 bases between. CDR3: CASSPNVVPSTEAFF. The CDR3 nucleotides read TGCGCCAGCAGCCCCAACGTGGTACCATCTACTGAAGCTTTCTTT.

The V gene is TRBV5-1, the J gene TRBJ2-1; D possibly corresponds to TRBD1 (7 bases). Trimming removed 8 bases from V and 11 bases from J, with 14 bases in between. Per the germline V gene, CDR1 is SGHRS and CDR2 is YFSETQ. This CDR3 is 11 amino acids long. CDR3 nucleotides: TGCGCCAGTGGGACAGCGGGCAAGCAGTTCTTC. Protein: CASGTAGKQFF.

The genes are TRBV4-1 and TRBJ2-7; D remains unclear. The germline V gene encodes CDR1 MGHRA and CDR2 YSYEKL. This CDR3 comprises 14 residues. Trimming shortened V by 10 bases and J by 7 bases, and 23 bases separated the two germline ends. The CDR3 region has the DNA TGCGCCACCGGAGCCCCTAATCGGGCTCTGGAGCAGTACTTC. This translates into CATGAPNRALEQYF.

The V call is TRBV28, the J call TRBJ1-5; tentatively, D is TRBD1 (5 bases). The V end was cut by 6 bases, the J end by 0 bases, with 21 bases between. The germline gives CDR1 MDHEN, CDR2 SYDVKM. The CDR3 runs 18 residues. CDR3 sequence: CASSSGPGGLCSNQPQHF. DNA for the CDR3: TGTGCCAGCAGCTCCGGTCCGGGGGGACTATGTAGCAATCAGCCCCAGCATTTT.

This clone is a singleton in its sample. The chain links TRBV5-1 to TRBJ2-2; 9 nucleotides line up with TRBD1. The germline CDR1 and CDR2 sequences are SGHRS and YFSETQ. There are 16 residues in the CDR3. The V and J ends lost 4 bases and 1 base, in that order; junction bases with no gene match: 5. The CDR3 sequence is CASSRMGQGNTGELFF. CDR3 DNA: TGCGCCAGCAGCCGTATGGGACAGGGGAACACCGGGGAGCTGTTTTTT.

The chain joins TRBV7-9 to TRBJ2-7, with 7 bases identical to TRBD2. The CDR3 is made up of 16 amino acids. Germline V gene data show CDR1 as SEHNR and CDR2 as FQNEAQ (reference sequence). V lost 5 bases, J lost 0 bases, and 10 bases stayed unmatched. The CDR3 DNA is TGTGCCAGCAGCCCAGCTTCTTCTAGCGGCTCCTACGAGCAGTACTTC. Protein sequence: CASSPASSSGSYEQYF.

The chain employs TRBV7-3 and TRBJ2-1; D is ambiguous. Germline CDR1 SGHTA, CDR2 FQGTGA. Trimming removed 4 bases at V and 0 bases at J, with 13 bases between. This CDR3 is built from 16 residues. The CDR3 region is CASSSSPASSYNEQFF. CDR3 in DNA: TGTGCCAGCAGCTCCTCCCCCGCGAGCTCCTACAATGAGCAGTTCTTC.

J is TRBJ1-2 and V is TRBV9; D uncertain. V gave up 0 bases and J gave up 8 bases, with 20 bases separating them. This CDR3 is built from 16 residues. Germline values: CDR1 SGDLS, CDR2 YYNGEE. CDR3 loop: CASSVDRSALSLGYTF. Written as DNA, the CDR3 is TGTGCCAGCAGCGTAGATCGGTCGGCGTTAAGTTTGGGCTACACCTTC. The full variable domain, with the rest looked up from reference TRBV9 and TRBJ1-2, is DSGVTQTPKHLITATGQRVTLRCSPRSGDLSVYWYQQSLDQGLQFLIQYYNGEERAKGNILERFSAQQFPDLHSELNLSSLELGDSALYFCASSVDRSALSLGYTFGSGTRLTVV.

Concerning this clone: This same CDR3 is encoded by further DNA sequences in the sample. CDR3 loop: CASSYSIGQATYEQYF. For the CDR3, the DNA is TGTGCCAGCAGTTACTCAATAGGACAGGCAACCTACGAGCAGTACTTC. The genes are TRBV6-5 and TRBJ2-7; TRBD1 agrees at 7 bases. J lost 2 bases, V lost 0 bases, and 7 bases had no gene match. The CDR3 has 16 amino acids. Germline V gene data show CDR1 as MNHEY and CDR2 as SVGAGI.

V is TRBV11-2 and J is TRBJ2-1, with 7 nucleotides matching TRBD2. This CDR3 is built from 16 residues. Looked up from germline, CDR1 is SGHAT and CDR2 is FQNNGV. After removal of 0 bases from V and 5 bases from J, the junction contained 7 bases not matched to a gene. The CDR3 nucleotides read TGTGCCAGCAGCTTAGAGTCTAGCGGATACCACAATGAGCAGTTCTTC. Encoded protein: CASSLESSGYHNEQFF. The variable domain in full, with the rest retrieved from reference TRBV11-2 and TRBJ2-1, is EAGVAQSPRYKIIEKRQSVAFWCNPISGHATLYWYQQILGQGPKLLIQFQNNGVVDDSQLPKDRFSAERLKGVDSTLKIQPAKLEDSAVYLCASSLESSGYHNEQFFGPGTRLTVL.